The 13 T cell receptor beta chains in this list originate from one sample, sequenced in a study of blood T cell repertoires in COVID-19. Some clones are missing from TCRdb's copy, which holds only in-frame ones; the method was immunoSEQ multiplex PCR. The sample has 200,000 to 250,000 clones; roughly nine tenths are singletons. Sequencing was performed on peripheral blood. The receptors were sampled from a woman aged 45-65 years with COVID-19, enrolled during active disease.

J is TRBJ1-2 and V is TRBV25-1; 9 positions match TRBD1. CDR1 is MGHDK and CDR2 is SYGVNS in the germline V gene. The ends lost 5 bases at V and 8 bases at J; junction bases unmatched: 6. The CDR3 length is 13 residues. The DNA of the CDR3 is TGTGCCAGCAGTCCCCGGGACAGGGCGGGCTACACCTTC. Translated, it gives CASSPRDRAGYTF.

About this clone itself: This sample includes further DNA sequences coding for the same CDR3. The V call is TRBV18, the J call TRBJ1-1; the D is unclear. Per germline, CDR1 KGHSH and CDR2 LQKENI. The CDR3 extends over 13 amino acids. Trimming shortened V by 2 bases and J by 5 bases, and 9 bases separated the two germline ends. This CDR3 is CASSPKGGTEAFF. In nucleotides, the CDR3 is TGTGCCAGCTCACCAAAAGGAGGGACTGAAGCTTTCTTT.

The chain uses TRBV4-3 and TRBJ2-6; 11 bases are shared with TRBD2. Unmatched junction bases numbered 6, after V lost 0 bases and J lost 2 bases. The CDR3 has 19 residues. Per germline, CDR1 LGHNA and CDR2 YSLEER. CDR3 loop: CASSQDRVAGGPGANVLTF. Written as DNA, the CDR3 is TGCGCCAGCAGCCAAGATCGGGTAGCGGGGGGGCCTGGGGCCAACGTCCTGACTTTC.

Notes on this clone: The sample holds other DNA sequences that translate to the same CDR3. V usage is TRBV21-1 and J usage is TRBJ1-1; the table names TRBD1, a call not compared with the DNA. TRBV21-1 represents a pseudogene. The CDR3 length is 15 residues. The DNA for the CDR3 is TGTGCCAGCGTACCGGGACAGGGTGGACATAATGAAGCTTTCTTT. It yields the protein CASVPGQGGHNEAFF.

The rearrangement joins TRBV7-8 to TRBJ2-3, with 10 bases fitting TRBD2. J lost 2 bases, V lost 2 bases, and 4 bases had no gene match. Per the germline V gene, CDR1 is SGHVS and CDR2 is FQNEAQ. The CDR3 has 16 amino acids. The CDR3 DNA sequence: TGTGCCAGCAGCTTAAGCGGGGGGGCGGCCACAGATACGCAGTATTTT. Its translation is CASSLSGGAATDTQYF.

J is TRBJ2-2 and V is TRBV5-1, with a weak D call TRBD1 (6 bases). The ends were cut back, 1 base at V and 3 bases at J, with 13 bases in the middle. The germline CDR1 and CDR2 sequences are SGHRS and YFSETQ. The CDR3 has 16 amino acids. The CDR3 region is CASSLKGELDTGELFF. The CDR3, as DNA: TGCGCCAGCAGCTTGAAGGGGGAATTGGACACCGGGGAGCTGTTTTTT.

The genes are TRBV5-1 and TRBJ2-7; the D gene is possibly TRBD2 (6 bases). Germline V CDR1 and CDR2: SGHRS, YFSETQ. The CDR3 spans 17 residues. V was shortened by 2 bases and J by 3 bases, with 21 bases between the two germline ends. The chain's CDR3 is CASSFRPLPGTYYEQYF. In DNA form, the CDR3 reads TGCGCCAGCAGCTTCAGGCCCCTACCCGGGACTTACTACGAGCAGTACTTC.

The J gene is TRBJ2-1, the V gene TRBV10-3, with D possibly matching TRBD1 (6 bases). V dropped 6 bases and J dropped 9 bases, with 15 bases sitting between them. The CDR3 has 13 amino acids. Per germline, CDR1 ENHRY and CDR2 SYGVKD. The CDR3 region has the DNA TGTGCCATCAGACCGGACAGAATCGGTGAGCAGTTCTTC. It codes for CAIRPDRIGEQFF.

The rearrangement uses TRBV25-1 and TRBJ1-1; D is ambiguous. Trimming left V 7 bases short and J 7 bases short, with 10 bases between. From germline, CDR1 is MGHDK and CDR2 SYGVNS. CDR3 length: 11 amino acids. Here the CDR3 reads CASKGGFEAFF. CDR3 nucleotide sequence: TGTGCCAGCAAAGGAGGGTTTGAAGCTTTCTTT.

The V and J genes are TRBV28 and TRBJ2-2, with D possibly matching TRBD2 (5 bases). Trimming took off 3 bases at V and 3 bases at J, with 8 bases between the two ends. This CDR3 is 14 amino acids long. Germline V gene sequence: CDR1 MDHEN, CDR2 SYDVKM. The CDR3 sequence is CASSLLRDTGELFF. In DNA, the CDR3 is TGTGCCAGCAGTTTGCTGAGGGACACCGGGGAGCTGTTTTTT.

This clone was counted a single time. The chain recombines TRBV9 with TRBJ1-1, with 8 bases aligning to TRBD1. The junction had 5 bases not matched to a gene; V was cut back by 0 bases and J by 4 bases. In germline, CDR1 is SGDLS, CDR2 YYNGEE. This CDR3 region has 15 residues. The DNA for the CDR3 is TGTGCCAGCAGCGTAGTTGGGACAGGCGGCACTGAAGCTTTCTTT. It codes for CASSVVGTGGTEAFF.

This clone appeared a single time. The gene calls are TRBV4-3 and TRBJ1-4; the match to TRBD1 covers 11 bases. CDR3 length: 15 residues. Germline CDR1 is LGHNA and CDR2 is YSLEER. V lost 1 base, J lost 7 bases, and 2 bases stayed unmatched. The CDR3 region has the DNA TGCGCCAGCAGCCAAGGGACAGGGGGCGGTGAAAAACTGTTTTTT. Its protein product is CASSQGTGGGEKLFF.

This clone is a singleton in its sample. The chain uses TRBV5-8 and TRBJ1-5; D is undetermined. The CDR3 is 16 amino acids. Germline values: CDR1 SGHTS, CDR2 YDEGEE. Trimming took off 2 bases at V and 1 base at J, with 13 bases between the two ends. CDR3 sequence (DNA): TGTGCCAGCAGCTTTTTGGGGAGTATAAGCAATCAGCCCCAGCATTTT. It translates to CASSFLGSISNQPQHF.